A single sample is the source of the 5 T cell receptor beta chains below, sequenced in a study of shared clonotypes between healthy human individuals. Clones were read by immunoSEQ multiplex PCR, and TCRdb kept only the in-frame ones, dropping some. The data show about 510,000 clones, around 74% seen once. Sample: PBMCs. The origin of the receptors is a woman aged 40 to 55 in good health. Some clones in this sample may be carry-over from other donors' samples.

The table lists this clone with a few counts. The chain is built from TRBV10-3 and TRBJ2-3, with D perhaps matching TRBD2 (5 bases). The ends were cut back, 5 bases at V and 3 bases at J, with 15 bases in the middle. This CDR3 comprises 15 residues. The germline V gene encodes CDR1 ENHRY and CDR2 SYGVKD. The CDR3 reads CAISNLGLGTDTQYF. For the CDR3, the DNA is TGTGCCATCAGTAACCTCGGACTGGGGACAGATACGCAGTATTTT.

This clone occurred a few times. J is TRBJ2-7 and V is TRBV11-2; 8 bases match TRBD1. J lost 4 bases, V lost 5 bases, and 19 bases had no gene match. This CDR3 has 18 amino acids. CDR1 is SGHAT, CDR2 FQNNGV, per germline. The CDR3 here is CASSPIRGATGVLYEQYF. The CDR3 bases are TGTGCCAGCAGCCCAATACGGGGCGCGACAGGGGTTTTGTACGAGCAGTACTTC.

The V call is TRBV10-2, the J call TRBJ2-5, with 8 nucleotides matching TRBD2. The germline gives CDR1 WSHSY, CDR2 SAAADI. This CDR3 contains 16 residues. V shed 3 bases, J shed 5 bases, and the junction held 11 bases outside the gene matches. The CDR3 reads CASSDWAGGSTETQYF. In DNA, the CDR3 is TGCGCCAGCAGTGACTGGGCGGGAGGATCCACGGAGACCCAGTACTTC.

The rearrangement links TRBV23-1 to TRBJ2-7, with D perhaps matching TRBD1 (6 bases). TRBV23-1 is identified as an open reading frame with a role that is uncertain. The CDR3 extends over 14 amino acids. V lost 2 bases, J lost 2 bases, and 10 bases lay in between. The CDR3 DNA is TGCGCCAGCAGTCAACCGGGACACCCCTACGAGCAGTACTTC. Protein sequence: CASSQPGHPYEQYF.

This chain uses TRBV27 with TRBJ2-3; D not certain. V was cut by 5 bases and J by 6 bases, with 33 bases left in between. The germline V gene has CDR1 MNHEY and CDR2 SMNVEV (reference sequence). The CDR3 has 20 amino acids. CDR3 bases: TGTGCCAGCAGTGCACCATCGCCCAAAACCCTCTTTAGGAGTTGGGATACGCAGTATTTT. Its translation: CASSAPSPKTLFRSWDTQYF.